This record looks at one T cell receptor beta chain sequence and its context. Its antigen is unknown. No much larger clonotype is one base removed from it; base qualities were not supplied. V is cut back by 6 bases and J by 7 bases, with 3 bases in the junction unmatched. CDR1 and CDR2 are drawn from the germline V gene (reference sequence): LNHDA, SQIVND. The CDR3 runs 14 residues from the cysteine to the phenylalanine. Only the CDR3 DNA is retained, 42 bases long and in frame from the first base. The sample belongs to a study of cytomegalovirus exposure and HLA in healthy donors (dated by TCRdb to about 2017). As for the study more broadly: An earlier analysis of under 600 of the donors reported 250 to 300 Gb of sequence data and around 110 million unique TCR beta sequences from 150 million to 200 million T cells. An early release that covered about 600 HLA-typed donors contained approximately 300 gigabases of sequencing data and tens of millions of unique TCR sequences. The genetic ancestry cluster associated with self-reported Caucasian donors included 81% of the 398 genotyped donors. The aim of the study was to test whether cataloging public T cell receptors could identify signatures of past pathogen exposure. The T cell repertoires of 666 subjects were profiled by immunosequencing and related to cytomegalovirus serostatus. Besides the first cohort of approximately 670 subjects, a separate validation cohort made up of 120 or so different subjects was used. High-throughput TCR immunosequencing, statistical association of individual TCRs with disease status, and machine learning were combined to predict cytomegalovirus infection status. A later analysis re-analyzed previously published TCR beta repertoires from 550 to 700 donors and added high-resolution HLA genotyping to study TCR occurrence patterns. In the later analysis, no new phenotypic data were used to find candidate immune exposures; instead, reliance was placed on TCR beta sequences and their occurrence across donors. An earlier analysis of some 500 of the donors used high-throughput TCR beta sequencing to judge whether each TCR beta V gene segment behaved as functional or pseudogenic. Donor age, sex, ethnicity and CMV serostatus were collected together with the repertoire data. A later genetic analysis took genome-wide SNP genotypes for about three fifths of the roughly 700 donors and used that subset as a discovery cohort. All discovery cohort repertoires had been generated using a single sequencing platform. Class I and class II HLA loci were covered by the typing at four-digit resolution. Typing coverage differed by locus: A, B, C, DRB1 and DQB1 were typed in roughly 629-640 donors, DQA1 in 500 to 550, DPA1 in around 610, and DPB1 in approximately 450. About five DR-DQ haplotypes were treated as single units for association and clustering because of strong linkage in the cohort. Across approximately 400 genotyped donors of the cohort, an average of 235,054 unique TCR beta nucleotide sequences per donor were sequenced, and 15% to 20% of those sequences were non-productive.

Library construction relied on the immunoSEQ multiplex PCR assay. For the multiplex PCR, a mixture combining 60 forward primers for TCR Vbeta segments and 13 reverse primers for TCR Jbeta segments was used. A multiplex PCR assay on genomic DNA amplified the CDR3 region of rearranged TCR beta genes. On the Illumina HiSeq System, the amplified TCR beta libraries were sequenced as 87-base-pair reads. The published analysis was carried out like this. A later analysis counted approximately 84 million unique TCR beta chains across the 650 to 700 repertoires, and 9.5 million to 11 million of these chains were shared by at least two donors. To remove PCR and sequencing errors, raw reads were error-corrected and collapsed into unique sequences using a nearest-neighbor algorithm that merged closely related sequences. V, D and J gene segments were assigned by aligning CDR3 sequences to IMGT reference sequences. For a sequence to be retained, a match of at least six nucleotides to both a V gene segment and a J gene segment was required. A rearrangement counted as productive if the CDR3 had no stop codons and remained in frame with V and J, and every other rearrangement counted as non-productive. Following IMGT convention, CDR3 was defined as the stretch from the second conserved V-encoded cysteine up to the conserved J-encoded phenylalanine. Sequences without an unambiguous match to a single V gene segment were excluded from the earlier analysis of a few hundred of the donors. In an earlier analysis of approximately 500 of the donors, a V segment was called functional when productive rearrangements were above 56.7%, and segregating when the standard deviation between donors exceeded 5%. A statistical classification framework was developed to diagnose cytomegalovirus status using the catalog of TCR beta chain sequences. V and J gene assignment, in a later analysis, came from comparing TCR nucleotide sequences with IMGT/GENE-DB human TR gene sequences. The TCRdist pipeline was used in a later analysis to assign CDR3 sequences and most-parsimonious VDJ recombination scenarios. In a later analysis, each TCR beta chain was defined by its CDR3 amino acid sequence together with its V-gene family, and reads lacking a unique V-gene family were excluded. To address suspected cross-contamination and a sequencing artifact, a later analysis removed several hundred highly shared, low-generation-probability nucleotide sequences. A later analysis calculated a clonal expansion index for each public chain from normalized within-repertoire ranks of inferred template counts. Generation probabilities in a later analysis came from a VDJ recombination model fitted to out-of-frame rearrangements, and those results were checked against IGoR. A later analysis scored TCR-TCR, TCR-HLA and TCR-CMV co-occurrence with hypergeometric tests, applying a repertoire-size bias correction to TCR pairs. In a later analysis, false discovery rates were estimated by permuting HLA or CMV assignments 20 times. A later analysis grouped co-occurring TCRs with DBSCAN, adding TCRdist sequence similarity when clustering within HLA-allele-positive subsets. Repertoires with fewer than 30,000 or more than 120,000 public chains, plus five repertoires with anomalous nucleotide sharing, were excluded from co-occurrence clustering. TCRdb limited this immuneACCESS table to in-frame rearrangements with V and J called. A share of clones is missing; checked studies link under half to unresolved V genes, and the rest is unexplained. That table gives V, J and clone size, and the DNA gave D and trimming. This sample holds around 130,000 clones; roughly 80% were observed only once. The ten largest clonotypes hold approximately 10% of the sample.

What the research found in general, with its limitations: The authors suggested that the approach could potentially be extended to other disease states and immunological phenotypes. Because the 87-base-pair reads could not distinguish some IMGT-functional V segments, including TRBV6-2 and TRBV6-3, those segments were excluded. The only immune exposure information available for the cohort was CMV serostatus. Several of the top co-occurrence clusters appeared to be linked to parvovirus B19, influenza, CMV and Epstein-Barr virus, according to a later analysis. When HLA alleles, especially DR and DQ, strongly co-occurred, TCR associations were difficult to assign to individual alleles. A cluster of highly shared sequence variants was judged likely to represent a technical artifact of the sequencing pipeline. The classifier was reported to diagnose cytomegalovirus status with high specificity and sensitivity in both the original and validation cohorts. Three of the identified cytomegalovirus-associated TCR beta chains were confirmed in vitro to be specific for cytomegalovirus antigens. In a later analysis, the rate of TCR association differed among HLA loci, with DRB1 alleles having the most associated TCRs and HLA-C alleles having the fewest. In a later analysis, around 15,000 TCR beta sequences were associated with specific HLA alleles at a false discovery rate of 0.05. A further reported finding was that TCR beta sequences accurately predicted the HLA-A and HLA-B alleles for most subjects in the first cohort. Because counts were too low, approximately 15 rarely observed V segments, including chromosome 9 orphons, were excluded from the earlier analysis of 500 to 700 of the donors. HLA typing was unavailable for some donors at each locus, so association tests used only the typed subset. In a later analysis, HLA-associated TCR beta chains showed more clonal expansion and lower generation probabilities than non-associated chains that were equally common. In a later genetic analysis, a missense DCLRE1C variant was associated with V-gene and J-gene trimming of TCR beta chains, and the association was replicated in an independent cohort. An earlier analysis of approximately 570 of the donors showed that most TCR beta V segments appeared in productive rearrangements either about 87% or about 30% of the time, which broadly matched IMGT annotations. Most CMV-associated TCR beta chains appeared to be HLA-restricted in a later analysis, and the HLA associations seemed to be driven largely by CMV exposure. Compared with the roughly 600-donor mean, donors in an Asian-associated ancestry cluster had fewer N-insertions in productive TCRs, according to a later genetic analysis. Linkage disequilibrium might explain the correlated functional status among segregating V segments, but an unknown experimental factor could not be excluded. Most TCR sequences were observed very rarely across donors, whereas some public TCRs were present in many individuals. The presence/absence analyses assumed that sequencing depth was roughly uniform across donors, and that assumption may not be true. In this cohort, only TCR beta chains were sequenced, and detectable features were limited by the absence of alpha or paired-chain data. In the study, some 160 TCR beta chains were listed as associated with cytomegalovirus.

The cohort was made up of about 610 healthy bone marrow donors. At the time of sampling, all cohort members were nominally healthy, though unrecorded immune exposures were likely present. The donor was CMV seropositive and was included in the group of 289 seropositive cohort members. Each donor provided a peripheral blood sample, and peripheral blood mononuclear cells were used for TCR beta sequencing. Genomic DNA was extracted from the blood cell samples with the Qiagen DNeasy Blood Extraction Kit. The chain links TRBV19 with TRBJ2-2, and TRBD2 matches 12 of the central bases. The material sequenced was PBMCs. The TCR comes from a male donor in good health and CMV-seropositive. The nucleotide sequence is TGTGCCAGTAGCAGACTAGCGGGGGACGGGGAGCTGTTTTTT. Translation gives CASSRLAGDGELFF.